This is a list of T cell receptor beta chains from one sample in a study of blood T cell repertoires in COVID-19. Sequenced by immunoSEQ multiplex PCR; TCRdb stores in-frame clones only, minus some. The sample records 51,000 or so clones, about four fifths being singletons. The specimen sequenced was peripheral blood. These receptors all come from a man aged 65 to 85 with active COVID-19. The CDR3 runs from the conserved cysteine through the conserved F or W. The D gene is left open where the match is weak. The listing skips clone size in some rows; elsewhere it reads once, few, many or a size class.

TRBJ1-2	.	TRBV4-3	.	CASSQDRNYGYTF	TGCGCCAGCAGCCAAGATCGGAACTATGGCTACACCTTC
TRBJ2-5	.	TRBV12-5	TRBD2	CASGYTSGGHQETQYF	TGTGCTAGTGGTTACACTAGCGGGGGCCACCAAGAGACCCAGTACTTC
TRBJ1-1	.	TRBV3-1/TRBV3-2	.	CASSHGQGTEAFF	TGTGCCAGCAGCCACGGGCAGGGCACTGAAGCTTTCTTT
TRBJ1-2	.	TRBV9	.	CASSSGGHLSNYGYTF	TGTGCCAGCAGCAGTGGTGGACACCTTTCTAACTATGGCTACACCTTC
TRBJ1-2	.	TRBV5-4	.	CASSPRNGRNYGYTF	TGTGCCAGCAGCCCAAGAAATGGGCGAAACTATGGCTACACCTTC
TRBJ1-6	.	TRBV30	.	CAWSGQTAISPLHF	TGTGCCTGGAGTGGACAGACGGCCATCTCACCCCTCCACTTT
TRBJ1-4	.	TRBV20-1	.	CSASVGGGSEKLFF	TGCAGTGCTAGTGTTGGCGGAGGTAGTGAAAAACTGTTTTTT
TRBJ1-1	few	TRBV7-9	.	CASSFTLAGVNTEAFF	TGTGCCAGCAGCTTTACCCTCGCCGGGGTGAACACTGAAGCTTTCTTT
TRBJ2-3	.	TRBV5-8	TRBD2	CASSAYSGGTDTQYF	TGTGCCAGCAGCGCTTATAGCGGGGGCACAGATACGCAGTATTTT
TRBJ2-7	.	TRBV18	.	CASSLTMDEQYF	TGTGCCAGCTCCCTCACTATGGACGAGCAGTACTTC
TRBJ1-6	.	TRBV9	TRBD1	CASSARTGDSPLHF	TGTGCCAGCAGCGCGAGGACAGGGGACTCACCCCTCCACTTT
TRBJ1-1	.	TRBV11-2	TRBD1	CASSLGSAGGRLTEAFF	TGTGCCAGCAGCTTAGGTTCCGCAGGGGGCAGGTTAACTGAAGCTTTCTTT
TRBJ1-1	few	TRBV19	TRBD1	CATSAGGEAFF	TGTGCCACCTCGGCAGGGGGTGAAGCTTTCTTT
TRBJ2-4	.	TRBV20-1	.	CSASVTATLIQYF	TGCAGTGCTAGTGTGACGGCGACTCTCATTCAGTACTTC
TRBJ1-4	once	TRBV5-4	.	CASSLSGNNEKLFF	TGTGCCAGCAGCTTGTCAGGGAATAATGAAAAACTGTTTTTT
TRBJ2-2	once	TRBV4-2	.	CASSQGLNTGELFF	TGTGCCAGCAGCCAAGGACTAAACACCGGGGAGCTGTTTTTT
TRBJ1-2	.	TRBV6-5	.	CASSLRRTANYGYTF	TGTGCCAGCAGTCTTCGAAGGACAGCGAACTATGGCTACACCTTC
TRBJ2-2	.	TRBV9	TRBD2	CASSVGSGGARTGELFF	TGTGCCAGCAGCGTAGGGAGCGGGGGGGCCAGGACCGGGGAGCTGTTTTTT
TRBJ1-6	.	TRBV18	.	CASSPRRSGSPLHF	TGTGCCAGCTCACCGAGGAGATCCGGATCACCCCTCCACTTT
TRBJ2-3	.	TRBV5-1	.	CASSLDRPSTDTQYF	TGCGCCAGCAGCTTGGACAGGCCGAGCACAGATACGCAGTATTTT
TRBJ2-5	.	TRBV5-4	TRBD1	CASSSRQGEETQYF	TGTGCCAGCAGCTCGAGACAGGGAGAAGAGACCCAGTACTTC
TRBJ2-7	.	TRBV5-1	TRBD1	CASSLDGTANYEQYF	TGCGCCAGCAGCCTAGACGGGACAGCTAACTACGAGCAGTACTTC
TRBJ1-1	.	TRBV4-3	TRBD1	CASSQDRQGTEAFF	TGCGCCAGCAGCCAAGATCGACAGGGCACTGAAGCTTTCTTT
TRBJ1-6	.	TRBV28	.	CASTPPRGPLHF	TGTGCCAGCACCCCCCCCAGGGGACCCCTCCACTTT
TRBJ2-7	once	TRBV6-5	TRBD1	CASVDRGAYEQYF	TGTGCCAGCGTGGACAGGGGTGCCTACGAGCAGTACTTC
TRBJ1-1	few	TRBV4-3	TRBD1	CASSQGQGKAFF	TGCGCCAGCAGCCAGGGACAGGGGAAAGCTTTCTTT
TRBJ2-7	.	TRBV6-2/TRBV6-3	.	CASSYDSSGSYEQYF	TGTGCCAGCAGTTACGATTCATCGGGGTCCTACGAGCAGTACTTC
TRBJ2-3	.	TRBV4-3	.	CASSQGRADTQYF	TGCGCCAGCAGCCAAGGTCGGGCAGATACGCAGTATTTT
TRBJ1-4	.	TRBV9	TRBD1	CASSIDRGNEKLFF	TGTGCCAGCAGCATTGACAGGGGTAATGAAAAACTGTTTTTT
TRBJ2-7	.	TRBV7-2	TRBD1	CASSLRGQGVYEQYF	TGTGCCAGCAGCTTAAGAGGACAGGGGGTCTACGAGCAGTACTTC
TRBJ1-5	.	TRBV9	.	CASRPGLGALRNQPQHF	TGTGCCAGCAGGCCCGGGTTGGGGGCTCTTAGAAATCAGCCCCAGCATTTT
TRBJ2-3	.	TRBV4-1	TRBD1	CASSQGTGVGTDTQYF	TGCGCCAGCAGCCAAGGGACAGGGGTTGGCACAGATACGCAGTATTTT
TRBJ2-5	.	TRBV7-9	.	CASSLVLDRLGETQYF	TGTGCCAGCAGCTTAGTTTTGGACCGACTAGGGGAGACCCAGTACTTC
TRBJ2-3	.	TRBV4-1	.	CASSQTARHTDTQYF	TGCGCCAGCAGCCAAACAGCTCGGCACACAGATACGCAGTATTTT